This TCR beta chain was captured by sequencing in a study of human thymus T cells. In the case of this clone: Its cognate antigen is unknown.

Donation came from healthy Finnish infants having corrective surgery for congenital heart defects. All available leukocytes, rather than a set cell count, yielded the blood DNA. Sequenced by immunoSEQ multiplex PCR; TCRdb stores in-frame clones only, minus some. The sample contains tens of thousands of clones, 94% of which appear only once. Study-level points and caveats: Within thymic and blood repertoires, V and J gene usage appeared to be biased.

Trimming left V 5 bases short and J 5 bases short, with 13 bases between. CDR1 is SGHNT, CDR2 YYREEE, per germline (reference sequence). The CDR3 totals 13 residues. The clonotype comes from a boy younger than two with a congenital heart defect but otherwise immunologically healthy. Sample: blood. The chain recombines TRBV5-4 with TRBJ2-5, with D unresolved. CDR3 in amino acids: CASRKTPRETQYF. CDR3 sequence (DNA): TGTGCCAGCAGGAAGACTCCTAGGGAGACCCAGTACTTC.